This T cell receptor (beta chain) was identified during a study of cytotoxic CD8 clonotypes in ibrutinib-treated CLL. Broader study findings: Whereas clonality rose at ibrutinib response, it declined toward baseline at progression.

Frozen PBMC stocks contributed 2 to 2.5 micrograms of genomic DNA to the TCR beta libraries. Notes on this clone: The antigen remains unidentified.

Depths of 1 in 200,000 to 1 in 1 million T cells were the sequencing target. Assay used: immunoSEQ multiplex PCR; TCRdb lists only in-frame clones, some missing. This sample has approximately 350,000 clones, with under 70% found just once. Sequenced here: PBMCs, sampled after 36 months of ibrutinib treatment. The TCR originated in a human donor with chronic lymphocytic leukemia.

The CDR3 sequence is CASSLTLGIVETQYF. For the CDR3, the DNA is TGTGCCAGCAGCTTAACCCTAGGGATCGTAGAGACCCAGTACTTC. This chain uses TRBV11-2 with TRBJ2-5; D is unclear. V was shortened by 2 bases and J by 4 bases, with 14 bases between the two germline ends. Germline V gives CDR1 SGHAT, CDR2 FQNNGV. The CDR3 runs to 15 residues.